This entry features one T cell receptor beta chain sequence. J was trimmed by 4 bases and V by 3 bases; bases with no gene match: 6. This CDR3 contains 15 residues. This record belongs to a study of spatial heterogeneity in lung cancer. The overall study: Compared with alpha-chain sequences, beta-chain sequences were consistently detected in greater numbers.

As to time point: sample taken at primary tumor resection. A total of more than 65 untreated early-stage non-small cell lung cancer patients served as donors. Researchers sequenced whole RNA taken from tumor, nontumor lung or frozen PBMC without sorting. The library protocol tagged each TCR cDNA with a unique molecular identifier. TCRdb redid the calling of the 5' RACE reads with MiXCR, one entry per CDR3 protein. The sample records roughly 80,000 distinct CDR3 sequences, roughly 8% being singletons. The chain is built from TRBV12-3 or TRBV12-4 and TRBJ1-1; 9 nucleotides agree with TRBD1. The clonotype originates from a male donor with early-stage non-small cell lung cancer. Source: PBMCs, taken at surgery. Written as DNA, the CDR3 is TGTGCCAGCAGTTTTTCGGGACAGGGAGGCACTGAAGCTTTCTTT. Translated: CASSFSGQGGTEAFF.